This TCR beta chain comes out of a study of OX40 agonist ivuxolimab in advanced cancers. In regard to this clone: The antigen is not known. One end of the junction is discordant with germline, which a read error may explain.

CDR1 is SGHTA and CDR2 is FQGTGA in the germline V gene. The CDR3 loop spans 12 amino acids. General study findings and limits: Among patients with partial responses at 0.1-3.0 mg/kg, clonal expansion was among the lowest. Circulating CD4+ and CD8+ T cells showed clonal expansion by week 6 at 0.1 to 3.0 mg/kg. Compared with CD4+, CD8+ T cells on average had more expanded clones.

Assay used: immunoSEQ multiplex PCR; TCRdb lists only in-frame clones, some missing. The table records 35,000 to 45,000 clones, roughly nine tenths of them present only once. Anyone with autoimmune disease history or systemic immunosuppression was excluded. This clonotype was sampled from an adult with an advanced solid tumor such as melanoma, head and neck, liver or kidney cancer. This material consisted of CD4+ or CD8+ T cells sorted from blood, taken in a trial of the OX40 agonist ivuxolimab. This chain uses TRBV7-3 with TRBJ2-3; no reliable D call. The CDR3 nucleotides read TGTGCCAGCAGCCTAACAAGAGATACGCAGTATTTT. This gives the protein CASSLTRDTQYF.